A selection of T cell receptor beta chains follows, all from one sample in a study of T-cell memory formation after mild COVID-19. MiXCR, run by TCRdb on the 5' RACE reads, gives a single entry per CDR3 protein. Here the sample spans around 340,000 distinct CDR3 sequences, roughly an eighth being singletons. The sequenced sample was PBMCs or a T cell subset sorted from them (not recorded which). Every receptor here comes from a man aged 18 to 30 who had mild COVID-19 (a few samples of this study predate the infection). Cell type and time point are not known. Each CDR3 is given with its conserved first and last residue. The D gene is left open where the match is weak. Only some rows state a clone size, as once, few, many or a class for expanded clones.

J gene: TRBJ1-6; D gene: .; clone size: many; V gene: TRBV7-2; CDR3 protein: CASSVGGGIPPLHF; CDR3 DNA: TGTGCCAGCAGCGTAGGAGGGGGAATCCCCCCCCTCCACTTT
J gene: TRBJ1-4; D gene: TRBD1; clone size: .; V gene: TRBV29-1; CDR3 protein: CSVGSGGQEKLFF; CDR3 DNA: TGCAGCGTTGGGTCAGGGGGCCAAGAAAAACTGTTTTTT
J gene: TRBJ2-2; D gene: .; clone size: few; V gene: TRBV14; CDR3 protein: CASSQVSMAGELFF; CDR3 DNA: TGTGCCAGCAGCCAAGTTAGCATGGCGGGGGAGCTGTTTTTT
J gene: TRBJ1-3; D gene: TRBD1; clone size: .; V gene: TRBV4-2; CDR3 protein: CASSGGTGPSSGNTIYF; CDR3 DNA: TGTGCCAGCAGCGGAGGGACAGGCCCCAGCTCTGGAAACACCATATATTTT
J gene: TRBJ1-2; D gene: TRBD1; clone size: many; V gene: TRBV12-3/TRBV12-4; CDR3 protein: CASRLSGTANGGYTF; CDR3 DNA: TGTGCCAGCAGATTGTCCGGGACAGCGAACGGAGGCTACACCTTC
J gene: TRBJ2-3; D gene: .; clone size: many; V gene: TRBV4-2; CDR3 protein: CASSPPRASRNTDTQYF; CDR3 DNA: TGTGCCAGCAGCCCCCCCCGGGCTAGCCGAAACACAGATACGCAGTATTTT
J gene: TRBJ2-3; D gene: TRBD2; clone size: .; V gene: TRBV5-1; CDR3 protein: CASSLAIGRLAGGDTQYF; CDR3 DNA: TGCGCCAGCAGCTTGGCCATAGGGAGGCTAGCGGGTGGAGATACGCAGTATTTT
J gene: TRBJ2-2; D gene: .; clone size: few; V gene: TRBV29-1; CDR3 protein: CSVEGGAGNGELFF; CDR3 DNA: TGCAGCGTTGAAGGGGGCGCGGGAAACGGGGAGCTGTTTTTT
J gene: TRBJ1-4; D gene: TRBD1; clone size: few; V gene: TRBV12-3/TRBV12-4; CDR3 protein: CASTLTGVGEKLFF; CDR3 DNA: TGTGCCAGCACCTTGACAGGGGTCGGAGAAAAACTGTTTTTT
J gene: TRBJ2-3; D gene: TRBD2; clone size: .; V gene: TRBV5-1; CDR3 protein: CASSAGGGGDTQYF; CDR3 DNA: TGCGCCAGCAGCGCGGGGGGTGGGGGTGATACGCAGTATTTT
J gene: TRBJ1-6; D gene: .; clone size: few; V gene: TRBV5-1; CDR3 protein: CASSLAAAYNSPLHF; CDR3 DNA: TGCGCCAGCAGCTTGGCCGCGGCCTATAATTCACCCCTCCACTTT
J gene: TRBJ1-4; D gene: .; clone size: few; V gene: TRBV21-1; CDR3 protein: CASSKWQEKLFF; CDR3 DNA: TGTGCCAGCAGCAAATGGCAAGAAAAACTGTTTTTT
J gene: TRBJ2-3; D gene: TRBD2; clone size: many; V gene: TRBV24-1; CDR3 protein: CATSDSPGLADTDTQYF; CDR3 DNA: TGTGCCACCAGTGATTCCCCGGGACTAGCGGACACAGATACGCAGTATTTT
J gene: TRBJ2-3; D gene: .; clone size: .; V gene: TRBV20-1; CDR3 protein: CSAESGFTDTQYF; CDR3 DNA: TGCAGTGCTGAGTCAGGGTTCACAGATACGCAGTATTTT
J gene: TRBJ2-1; D gene: .; clone size: few; V gene: TRBV6-2/TRBV6-3; CDR3 protein: CASSPFPNEQFF; CDR3 DNA: TGTGCCAGCAGCCCATTCCCCAATGAGCAGTTCTTC
J gene: TRBJ2-4; D gene: TRBD1; clone size: many; V gene: TRBV4-2; CDR3 protein: CASSQAETDRGLAKNIQYF; CDR3 DNA: TGTGCCAGCAGCCAAGCCGAGACGGACAGGGGGCTTGCCAAAAACATTCAGTACTTC
J gene: TRBJ2-5; D gene: TRBD2; clone size: .; V gene: TRBV5-6; CDR3 protein: CASSLPPTSAETQYF; CDR3 DNA: TGTGCCAGCAGCCTACCCCCAACTAGCGCCGAGACCCAGTACTTC
J gene: TRBJ1-6; D gene: .; clone size: .; V gene: TRBV7-9; CDR3 protein: CASSLYDQSLHF; CDR3 DNA: TGTGCCAGCAGCTTATATGACCAAAGTCTCCACTTT
J gene: TRBJ2-1; D gene: TRBD2; clone size: many; V gene: TRBV5-1; CDR3 protein: CASSLGGTSSYNEQFF; CDR3 DNA: TGCGCCAGCAGCTTGGGAGGGACTAGCTCCTACAATGAGCAGTTCTTC
J gene: TRBJ2-3; D gene: .; clone size: many; V gene: TRBV4-1; CDR3 protein: CASSQEVTGPDTQYF; CDR3 DNA: TGCGCCAGCAGCCAAGAGGTAACAGGGCCAGATACGCAGTATTTT
J gene: TRBJ1-1; D gene: .; clone size: few; V gene: TRBV12-3/TRBV12-4; CDR3 protein: CASSEPPGGWAFF; CDR3 DNA: TGTGCCAGCAGCGAACCACCGGGTGGTTGGGCTTTCTTT
J gene: TRBJ2-5; D gene: .; clone size: few; V gene: TRBV5-1; CDR3 protein: CASSERWGQETQYF; CDR3 DNA: TGCGCCAGCAGCGAGAGATGGGGTCAAGAGACCCAGTACTTC
J gene: TRBJ1-1; D gene: .; clone size: few; V gene: TRBV6-2/TRBV6-3; CDR3 protein: CASRFRAANTEAFF; CDR3 DNA: TGTGCCAGCAGATTCCGGGCCGCGAACACTGAAGCTTTCTTT
J gene: TRBJ2-3; D gene: .; clone size: few; V gene: TRBV6-4; CDR3 protein: CASSDRVLRQYF; CDR3 DNA: TGTGCCAGCAGTGACCGGGTTCTGAGGCAGTATTTT
J gene: TRBJ2-3; D gene: TRBD2; clone size: few; V gene: TRBV9; CDR3 protein: CASSPSGGVPDTQYF; CDR3 DNA: TGTGCCAGCAGCCCGAGCGGGGGGGTCCCCGATACGCAGTATTTT
J gene: TRBJ2-1; D gene: .; clone size: .; V gene: TRBV11-2; CDR3 protein: CASSRSAGPIDFNEQFF; CDR3 DNA: TGTGCCAGCAGCCGATCCGCGGGTCCGATAGATTTCAATGAGCAGTTCTTC
J gene: TRBJ2-7; D gene: .; clone size: few; V gene: TRBV5-1; CDR3 protein: CASSLDRVNEQYF; CDR3 DNA: TGCGCCAGCAGCTTGGACAGGGTTAACGAGCAGTACTTC
J gene: TRBJ2-1; D gene: TRBD2; clone size: .; V gene: TRBV7-8; CDR3 protein: CASRRGGVNEQFF; CDR3 DNA: TGTGCCAGCCGACGGGGGGGGGTAAATGAGCAGTTCTTC
J gene: TRBJ2-7; D gene: .; clone size: few; V gene: TRBV27; CDR3 protein: CASSPRDEAYEQYF; CDR3 DNA: TGTGCCAGCAGTCCACGGGACGAAGCCTACGAGCAGTACTTC
J gene: TRBJ2-3; D gene: .; clone size: once; V gene: TRBV9; CDR3 protein: CASSVLGHRTDTQYF; CDR3 DNA: TGTGCCAGCAGCGTACTAGGGCACCGGACAGATACGCAGTATTTT
J gene: TRBJ2-1; D gene: .; clone size: .; V gene: TRBV27; CDR3 protein: CASSTPSSVDEQFF; CDR3 DNA: TGTGCCAGCAGTACCCCGAGCTCGGTGGATGAGCAGTTCTTC
J gene: TRBJ1-2; D gene: .; clone size: .; V gene: TRBV12-3/TRBV12-4; CDR3 protein: CASARGFGYTF; CDR3 DNA: TGTGCCAGCGCCCGGGGATTTGGCTACACCTTC
J gene: TRBJ2-3; D gene: TRBD2; clone size: .; V gene: TRBV3-1; CDR3 protein: CASSQRRGSTDTQYF; CDR3 DNA: TGTGCCAGCAGCCAACGGCGGGGGAGCACAGATACGCAGTATTTT
J gene: TRBJ2-7; D gene: TRBD1; clone size: .; V gene: TRBV5-1; CDR3 protein: CASSPVQGATEQYF; CDR3 DNA: TGCGCCAGCAGTCCGGTCCAGGGGGCGACCGAGCAGTACTTC
J gene: TRBJ1-4; D gene: .; clone size: few; V gene: TRBV3-1; CDR3 protein: CASSQEGEGKDEKLFF; CDR3 DNA: TGTGCCAGCAGCCAAGAAGGCGAAGGAAAGGACGAAAAACTGTTTTTT
J gene: TRBJ2-3; D gene: .; clone size: few; V gene: TRBV7-2; CDR3 protein: CASSFPGGVPTDTQYF; CDR3 DNA: TGTGCCAGCAGCTTCCCTGGGGGCGTCCCCACAGATACGCAGTATTTT
J gene: TRBJ1-5; D gene: TRBD1; clone size: .; V gene: TRBV20-1; CDR3 protein: CSAFGQGNQPQHF; CDR3 DNA: TGCAGTGCTTTTGGACAGGGTAATCAGCCCCAGCATTTT
J gene: TRBJ2-6; D gene: .; clone size: .; V gene: TRBV29-1; CDR3 protein: CSVEGGVSSGANVLTF; CDR3 DNA: TGCAGCGTTGAGGGGGGCGTCTCCTCTGGGGCCAACGTCCTGACTTTC
J gene: TRBJ2-7; D gene: .; clone size: few; V gene: TRBV12-3/TRBV12-4; CDR3 protein: CASSLNVASYEQYF; CDR3 DNA: TGTGCCAGCAGTTTAAACGTAGCATCCTACGAGCAGTACTTC
J gene: TRBJ1-1; D gene: TRBD1; clone size: few; V gene: TRBV12-3/TRBV12-4; CDR3 protein: CASSSPGGFNTEAFF; CDR3 DNA: TGTGCCAGCAGTTCACCAGGGGGCTTTAACACTGAAGCTTTCTTT
J gene: TRBJ1-2; D gene: .; clone size: .; V gene: TRBV18; CDR3 protein: CASSHPGRDYGYTF; CDR3 DNA: TGTGCCAGCTCACACCCAGGGCGGGACTATGGCTACACCTTC
J gene: TRBJ2-5; D gene: TRBD2; clone size: .; V gene: TRBV18; CDR3 protein: CASTGGAGETQYF; CDR3 DNA: TGTGCCAGCACCGGGGGGGCCGGAGAGACCCAGTACTTC
J gene: TRBJ1-2; D gene: TRBD1; clone size: .; V gene: TRBV7-8; CDR3 protein: CASSPDRGDIYGYTF; CDR3 DNA: TGTGCCAGCAGCCCCGACAGGGGCGATATCTATGGCTACACCTTC
J gene: TRBJ2-7; D gene: .; clone size: few; V gene: TRBV30; CDR3 protein: CAWNRGALYEQYF; CDR3 DNA: TGTGCCTGGAACCGGGGGGCCCTATACGAGCAGTACTTC
J gene: TRBJ2-1; D gene: .; clone size: .; V gene: TRBV28; CDR3 protein: CASSYDREGVLYNEQFF; CDR3 DNA: TGTGCCAGCAGTTATGACAGGGAGGGGGTTCTCTACAATGAGCAGTTCTTC
J gene: TRBJ2-5; D gene: TRBD1; clone size: many; V gene: TRBV7-9; CDR3 protein: CASSLWTGQETQYF; CDR3 DNA: TGTGCCAGCAGCTTGTGGACAGGGCAAGAGACCCAGTACTTC
J gene: TRBJ2-5; D gene: .; clone size: few; V gene: TRBV24-1; CDR3 protein: CATSDPGTLRGETQYF; CDR3 DNA: TGTGCCACCAGTGATCCCGGGACACTTAGGGGAGAGACCCAGTACTTC
J gene: TRBJ2-4; D gene: .; clone size: .; V gene: TRBV4-3; CDR3 protein: CASSQDDRAKNIQYF; CDR3 DNA: TGCGCCAGCAGCCAAGACGACCGAGCCAAAAACATTCAGTACTTC
J gene: TRBJ1-1; D gene: .; clone size: .; V gene: TRBV7-2; CDR3 protein: CASSLEAEVNTEAFF; CDR3 DNA: TGTGCCAGCAGCTTAGAAGCAGAGGTGAACACTGAAGCTTTCTTT
J gene: TRBJ2-5; D gene: .; clone size: .; V gene: TRBV27; CDR3 protein: CASSFRQEETQYF; CDR3 DNA: TGTGCCAGCAGTTTCAGGCAGGAAGAGACCCAGTACTTC
J gene: TRBJ2-3; D gene: .; clone size: .; V gene: TRBV7-2; CDR3 protein: CASSPSGPTDTQYF; CDR3 DNA: TGTGCCAGCAGCCCATCGGGGCCCACAGATACGCAGTATTTT
J gene: TRBJ2-7; D gene: .; clone size: .; V gene: TRBV4-1; CDR3 protein: CASSRRGSSYEQYF; CDR3 DNA: TGCGCCAGCAGCAGGAGAGGTAGCAGCTACGAGCAGTACTTC
J gene: TRBJ1-2; D gene: TRBD1; clone size: many; V gene: TRBV4-2; CDR3 protein: CASSQGDRRGGLSYGYTF; CDR3 DNA: TGTGCCAGCAGCCAAGGGGACAGGCGAGGGGGCCTTAGCTATGGCTACACCTTC
J gene: TRBJ2-3; D gene: .; clone size: many; V gene: TRBV5-8; CDR3 protein: CASSRQVTDTQYF; CDR3 DNA: TGTGCCAGCAGCAGACAGGTCACAGATACGCAGTATTTT
J gene: TRBJ2-1; D gene: .; clone size: .; V gene: TRBV6-5; CDR3 protein: CASSYSGGTNEQFF; CDR3 DNA: TGTGCCAGCAGTTACTCGGGCGGAACAAATGAGCAGTTCTTC
J gene: TRBJ2-3; D gene: .; clone size: .; V gene: TRBV24-1; CDR3 protein: CATSDPRIADTQYF; CDR3 DNA: TGTGCCACCAGTGATCCCAGGATCGCAGATACGCAGTATTTT